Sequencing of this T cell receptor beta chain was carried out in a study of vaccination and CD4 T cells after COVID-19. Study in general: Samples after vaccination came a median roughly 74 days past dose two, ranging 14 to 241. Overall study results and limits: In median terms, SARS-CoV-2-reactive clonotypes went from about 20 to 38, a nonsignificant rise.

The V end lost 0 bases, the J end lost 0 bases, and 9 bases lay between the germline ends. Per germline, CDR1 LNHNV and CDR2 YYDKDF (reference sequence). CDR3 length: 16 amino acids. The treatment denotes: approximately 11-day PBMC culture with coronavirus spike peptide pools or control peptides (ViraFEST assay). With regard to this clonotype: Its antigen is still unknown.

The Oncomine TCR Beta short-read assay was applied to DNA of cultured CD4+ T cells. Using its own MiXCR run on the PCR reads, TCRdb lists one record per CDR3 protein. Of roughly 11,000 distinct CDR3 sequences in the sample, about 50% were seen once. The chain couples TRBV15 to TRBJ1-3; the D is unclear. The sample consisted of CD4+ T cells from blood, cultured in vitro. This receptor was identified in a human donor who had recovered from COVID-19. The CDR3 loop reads CATSRDRGSSGNTIYF. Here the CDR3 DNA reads TGTGCCACCAGCAGAGATCGAGGCTCCTCTGGAAACACCATATATTTT.